Sequencing of this T cell receptor (beta chain) was carried out in a study of T cell changes during pregnancy in multiple sclerosis. V lost 0 bases to trimming and J lost 2 bases; unmatched junction nucleotides: 5. There are 16 residues in the CDR3. Germline values: CDR1 LGHNA, CDR2 YNFKEQ. Assay: immunoSEQ multiplex PCR; the TCRdb copy retains only in-frame clones and omits some. The sample lists tens of thousands of clones, about 90% occurring once. The source is a female donor with multiple sclerosis, enrolled in a pregnancy study. This material consisted of peripheral blood, taken before pregnancy. The V call is TRBV4-2, the J call TRBJ2-3; 7 nucleotides agree with TRBD2. The CDR3 nucleotides are TGTGCCAGCAGCCAAGAGCCAGCGGGAAACACAGATACGCAGTATTTT. Protein: CASSQEPAGNTDTQYF.